The next 2 T cell receptor beta chains were all read from a single sample in a study of T cells in Graves' hyperthyroidism and ophthalmopathy. Amplified regions were TCR beta CDR3 sequences from RNA transcripts. Carried out on the TCR CDR3, a first-round RT-PCR used the HTBI primer set. Using its own MiXCR run on the multiplex PCR reads, TCRdb lists one record per CDR3 protein. This sample has 400,000 to 600,000 distinct CDR3 sequences, with more than 15% found just once. Sequenced material: blood. Receptors originate from a woman aged 30 to 39 with Graves' ophthalmopathy.

The chain recombines TRBV7-2 with TRBJ1-3; 10 bases are shared with TRBD1. The germline gives CDR1 SGHTA, CDR2 FQGNSA. The CDR3 runs to 18 residues. Trimming at V came to 6 bases and at J to 0 bases, leaving 11 bases not matched to a gene. CDR3 region: CASRPLVTGGVSGNTIYF. CDR3 DNA: TGTGCCAGCAGACCCCTTGTGACAGGGGGCGTCTCTGGAAACACCATATATTTT.

The chain has TRBV7-9 and TRBJ2-2; D is uncertain. V was clipped by 2 bases and J by 4 bases, with 8 bases between them. The CDR3 loop spans 14 amino acids. The germline V gene encodes CDR1 SEHNR and CDR2 FQNEAQ (reference sequence). The CDR3 nucleotides are TGTGCCAGCAGCTTAATCAGTATCACCGGGGAGCTGTTTTTT. It translates to CASSLISITGELFF.